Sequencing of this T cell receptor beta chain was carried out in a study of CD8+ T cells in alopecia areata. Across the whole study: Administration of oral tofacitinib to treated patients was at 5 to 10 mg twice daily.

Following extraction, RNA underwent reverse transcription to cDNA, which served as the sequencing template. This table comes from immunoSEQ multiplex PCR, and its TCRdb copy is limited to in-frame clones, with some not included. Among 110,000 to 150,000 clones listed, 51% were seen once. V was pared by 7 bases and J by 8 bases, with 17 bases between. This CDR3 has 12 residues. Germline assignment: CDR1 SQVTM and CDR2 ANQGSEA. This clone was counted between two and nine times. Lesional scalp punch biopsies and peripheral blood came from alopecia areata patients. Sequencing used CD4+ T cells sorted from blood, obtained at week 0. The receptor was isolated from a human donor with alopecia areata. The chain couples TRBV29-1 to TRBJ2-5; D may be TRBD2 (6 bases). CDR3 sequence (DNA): TGCAGCGCCGAGAGGGACTGGGTCACCCAGTACTTC. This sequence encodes CSAERDWVTQYF.